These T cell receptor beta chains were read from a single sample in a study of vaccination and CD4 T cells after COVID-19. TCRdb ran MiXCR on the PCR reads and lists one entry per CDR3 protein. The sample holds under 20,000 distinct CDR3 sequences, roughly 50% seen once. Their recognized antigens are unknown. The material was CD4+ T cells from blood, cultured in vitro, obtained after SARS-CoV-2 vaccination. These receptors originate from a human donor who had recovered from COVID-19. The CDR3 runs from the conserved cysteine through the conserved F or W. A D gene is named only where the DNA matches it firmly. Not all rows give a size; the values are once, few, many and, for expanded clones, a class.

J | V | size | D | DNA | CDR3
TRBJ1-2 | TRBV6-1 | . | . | TGTGCCAGCAGCCCCCTGGGGGGTGGCTACACCTTC | CASSPLGGGYTF
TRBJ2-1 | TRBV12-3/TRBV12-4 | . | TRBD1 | TGTGCCAGCAGTCCGACAGGGGGCATTGAGCAGTTCTTC | CASSPTGGIEQFF
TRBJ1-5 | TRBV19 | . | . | TGTGCCAGTAGTGTGCCCGTAACTCAGCCCCAGCATTTT | CASSVPVTQPQHF
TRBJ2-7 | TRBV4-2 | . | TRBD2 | TGTGCCAGCAGCGGACTAGCGGGTTCTTCCTACGAGCAGTACTTC | CASSGLAGSSYEQYF
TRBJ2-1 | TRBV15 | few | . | TGTGCCACCAGCAGAGGGGGTTCCTACAATGAGCAGTTCTTC | CATSRGGSYNEQFF
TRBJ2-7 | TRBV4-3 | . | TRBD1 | TGCGCCAGCAGCCAGCGTAATCGGGACAGGCAACTGTACTTC | CASSQRNRDRQLYF
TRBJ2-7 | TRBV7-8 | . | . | TGTGCCAGCAGCTTAGTTGCGTCGGCGGGGGAGCAGTACTTC | CASSLVASAGEQYF
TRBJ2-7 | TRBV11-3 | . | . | TGTGCCAGCAGCTCAGAGAGGGTCCGCAGAGCGACCTACGAGCAGTACTTC | CASSSERVRRATYEQYF
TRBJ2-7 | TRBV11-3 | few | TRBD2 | TGTGCCAGCAGCTTAGGGCTAGCGGGAGGTACCAACGAGCAGTACTTC | CASSLGLAGGTNEQYF
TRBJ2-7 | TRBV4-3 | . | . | TGCGCCAGCAGCCAGAGCAGACAGCTCTACGAGCAGTACTTC | CASSQSRQLYEQYF
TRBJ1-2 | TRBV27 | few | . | TGTGCCAGCAGTTTATCGGCGGGAACAAACTATGGCTACACCTTC | CASSLSAGTNYGYTF
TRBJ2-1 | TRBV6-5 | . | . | TGTGCCAGCAGTTATTCAGGCAGCCACAATGAGCAGTTCTTC | CASSYSGSHNEQFF
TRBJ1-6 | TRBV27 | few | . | TGTGCCAGCAGTTTATCGAGGACAGCGCGGAATTCACCCCTCCACTTT | CASSLSRTARNSPLHF
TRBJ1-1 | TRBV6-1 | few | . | TGTGCCAGCAGAGACCTCTTGGGGGCGAACACTGAAGCTTTCTTT | CASRDLLGANTEAFF
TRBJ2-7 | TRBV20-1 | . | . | TGCAGTGCCAGGGATCCCCTGTACGAGCAGTACTTC | CSARDPLYEQYF
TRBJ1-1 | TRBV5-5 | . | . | TGTGCCAGCAGCCCTCTTATTGCCACTGAAGCTTTCTTT | CASSPLIATEAFF